These 9 T cell receptor beta chains were all obtained from the same sample, sequenced in a study of T cells in Graves' hyperthyroidism and ophthalmopathy. RNA transcripts provided the source from which TCR beta CDR3 regions were amplified. An initial round of RT-PCR targeting the TCR CDR3 relied on the HTBI primer set. TCRdb re-analysed the multiplex PCR reads in MiXCR, keeping a single row per CDR3 protein. There are about 640,000 distinct CDR3 sequences in the sample; 40% to 55% occur only once, and less than 9.5% lies in the top ten. The sequenced sample consisted of peripheral blood or thyroid tissue (not recorded which). The receptor set was obtained from an adult man with Graves' disease, either hyperthyroidism or ophthalmopathy (not recorded which).

This chain connects TRBV7-2 to TRBJ2-2; D unresolved. The CDR3 is 15 residues long. The ends were cut back, 5 bases at V and 0 bases at J, with 10 bases in the middle. Germline CDR1 SGHTA, CDR2 FQGNSA. CDR3 loop: CASSQRPANTGELFF. The DNA for the CDR3 is TGTGCCAGCAGCCAACGACCGGCGAACACCGGGGAGCTGTTTTTT.

This chain links TRBV9 with TRBJ1-4, with D perhaps matching TRBD1 (6 bases). The CDR3 has 15 amino acids. Trimming took 0 bases from V and 2 from J, leaving 8 bases between them. Germline V gives CDR1 SGDLS, CDR2 YYNGEE. CDR3: CASSVGGQTNEKLFF. CDR3 sequence (DNA): TGTGCCAGCAGCGTAGGGGGGCAGACTAATGAAAAACTGTTTTTT.

About this clonotype itself: A junction end diverges from the germline sequence, so it may reflect a read error. This rearrangement joins TRBV6-5 to TRBJ1-1; no definite D call. The CDR3 has 14 residues. The germline CDR1 and CDR2 sequences are MNHEY and SVGAGI. CDR3 loop: CASSEAVVGDEASF. The CDR3 bases are TGTGCCAGCAGTGAGGCAGTCGTCGGGGATGAAGCTTCCTTT.

This chain uses TRBV19 with TRBJ2-3; unclear D gene. Trimming left V 5 bases short and J 2 bases short, with 11 bases between. Germline V gene sequence: CDR1 LNHDA, CDR2 SQIVND (reference sequence). This CDR3 contains 14 residues. CDR3 bases: TGTGCCAGTAGTTCATACACAAACACAGATACGCAGTATTTT. This gives the protein CASSSYTNTDTQYF. Supplemented by reference TRBV19 and TRBJ2-3, the full variable domain reads DGGITQSPKYLFRKEGQNVTLSCEQNLNHDAMYWYRQDPGQGLRLIYYSQIVNDFQKGDIAEGYSVSREKKESFPLTVTSAQKNPTAFYLCASSSYTNTDTQYFGPGTRLTVL.

The sample holds a few counts of this clonotype. This chain connects TRBV12-3 or TRBV12-4 to TRBJ2-5; D is unclear. Trimming took off 2 bases at V and 5 bases at J, with 9 bases between the two ends. There are 13 residues in the CDR3. The CDR3 sequence is CASSLRPRETQYF. The CDR3 bases are TGTGCCAGCAGTTTAAGACCTCGGGAGACCCAGTACTTC.

This chain connects TRBV15 to TRBJ1-6, with 8 bases matching TRBD1. V dropped 3 bases and J dropped 7; count of bases not matched to a gene: 2. The CDR3 sequence is 14 residues long. Looked up from germline, CDR1 is LNHNV and CDR2 is YYDKDF (reference sequence). CDR3: CATSSRTGNSPLHF. DNA for the CDR3: TGTGCCACCAGCAGCCGGACAGGGAATTCACCCCTCCACTTT. The variable domain in full, completed from reference TRBV15 and TRBJ1-6, reads DAMVIQNPRYQVTQFGKPVTLSCSQTLNHNVMYWYQQKSSQAPKLLFHYYDKDFNNEADTPDNFQSRRPNTSFCFLDIRSPGLGDTAMYLCATSSRTGNSPLHFGNGTRLTVT.

Many counts were recorded for this clonotype. This chain links TRBV6-5 with TRBJ1-6; 7 bases align to TRBD1. CDR1 and CDR2 from the germline V gene are MNHEY and SVGAGI. The CDR3 loop spans 13 amino acids. V shed 6 bases and J 8 bases; nucleotides not matched to a gene: 4. Written as DNA, the CDR3 is TGTGCCAGCAGGGCGACAGGGTATTCACCCCTCCACTTT. This sequence encodes CASRATGYSPLHF.

The chain links TRBV10-3 to TRBJ1-1, with D hard to call. The CDR3 length is 21 residues. The germline V gene has CDR1 ENHRY and CDR2 SYGVKD. The V end was cut by 1 base, the J end by 0 bases, with 27 bases between. This chain's CDR3 is CAISEFGPSSYNTRMNTEAFF. Here the CDR3 DNA reads TGTGCCATCAGTGAGTTTGGGCCAAGCTCCTATAATACCCGAATGAACACTGAAGCTTTCTTT.

This clonotype was observed at least ten times. V is TRBV10-2 and J is TRBJ1-5, with 8 bases matching TRBD1. V shed 6 bases, J shed 4 bases, and the junction held 5 bases outside the gene matches. Germline CDR1 is WSHSY and CDR2 is SAAADI. The CDR3 loop spans 14 amino acids. CDR3 protein: CASRATGGNQPQHF. The CDR3 DNA sequence: TGCGCCAGCAGGGCTACAGGGGGGAATCAGCCCCAGCATTTT.